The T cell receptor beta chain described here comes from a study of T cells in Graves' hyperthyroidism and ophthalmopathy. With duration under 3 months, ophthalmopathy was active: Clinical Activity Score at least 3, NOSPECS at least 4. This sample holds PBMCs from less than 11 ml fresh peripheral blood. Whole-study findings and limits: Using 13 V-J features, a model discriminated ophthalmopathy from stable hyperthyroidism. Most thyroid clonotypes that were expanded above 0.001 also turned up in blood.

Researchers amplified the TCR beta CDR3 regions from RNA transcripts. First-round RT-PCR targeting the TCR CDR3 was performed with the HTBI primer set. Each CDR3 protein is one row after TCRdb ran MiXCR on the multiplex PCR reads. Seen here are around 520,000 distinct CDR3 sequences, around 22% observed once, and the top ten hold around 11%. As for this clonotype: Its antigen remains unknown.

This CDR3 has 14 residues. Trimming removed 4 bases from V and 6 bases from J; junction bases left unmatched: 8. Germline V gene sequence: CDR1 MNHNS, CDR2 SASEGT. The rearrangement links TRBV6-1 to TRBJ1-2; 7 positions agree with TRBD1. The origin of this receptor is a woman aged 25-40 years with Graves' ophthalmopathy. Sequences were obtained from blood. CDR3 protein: CASSAGQRADGYTF. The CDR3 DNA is TGTGCCAGCAGTGCGGGACAGCGTGCCGATGGCTACACCTTC.